What follows is one T cell receptor beta chain and its context. Its antigen is undetermined. This entry comes from a study of T-cell reconstitution after alpha-beta-depleted transplantation in children. Preparing the TCRbeta library involved the use of unique molecular identifiers. From the PCR reads, TCRdb called clonotypes with MiXCR, one entry per CDR3 protein. Of about 4,900 distinct CDR3 sequences detected, about a quarter appear once; the ten largest clones hold over 30%. The J segment lost 1 base and the V segment lost 3 bases, leaving 1 base of the junction unmatched. Germline V gene sequence: CDR1 SGHRS, CDR2 YFSETQ. There are 14 residues in the CDR3. Regarding the study as a whole: From newly produced T cells came most of the T-cell counts and diversity one year after transplant. After transplant, high TCRbeta diversity at day 60 in some patients arose from surviving recipient T cells and thymic progenitors. Several hundred expanded graft clones reportedly gave rise to the alpha-beta T cells present about two months after transplant.

The receptor was derived from a male patient between 2 and 9 years old who had a stem cell transplant for acute lymphoblastic leukemia, so the T cells may come from the graft donor. The chain has TRBV5-1 and TRBJ1-1, with 9 bases that match TRBD1. The sequenced sample was PBMCs, mostly from graft donor cells, obtained 60 days after TCRalphabeta/CD19-depleted stem cell transplant. The CDR3 nucleotides are TGCGCCAGCAGCTCGGGACAGGGGAACACTGAAGCTTTCTTT. Translated: CASSSGQGNTEAFF. The full variable domain, completed using reference TRBV5-1 and TRBJ1-1, is KAGVTQTPRYLIKTRGQQVTLSCSPISGHRSVSWYQQTPGQGLQFLFEYFSETQRNKGNFPGRFSGRQFSNSRSEMNVSTLELGDSALYLCASSSGQGNTEAFFGQGTRLTVV.